The 31 T cell receptor beta chains presented below share a single source sample, sequenced in a study of blood T cell repertoires in COVID-19. Repertoires were generated with immunoSEQ multiplex PCR, while TCRdb's copy carries only in-frame clones and drops some. The table has 150,000 to 200,000 clones, about 86% seen once. Sequenced material: peripheral blood. These receptor sequences come from a man between 70 and 80 years old with active or convalescent COVID-19.

V is TRBV7-6 and J is TRBJ2-7, with 7 nucleotides matching TRBD2. The V gene end was trimmed by 4 bases and the J gene end by 2 bases; junction bases not matched to a gene: 11. Germline CDR1 and CDR2: SGHVS and FNYEAQ. The CDR3 spans 16 residues. DNA for the CDR3: TGTGCCAGCAGCTCCGGACTAGTAAGGGCCGCCTACGAGCAGTACTTC. Residues: CASSSGLVRAAYEQYF.

The rearrangement joins TRBV5-5 to TRBJ2-2; weak D call: TRBD1 (5 bases). Germline lookup yields CDR1 SGHKS and CDR2 YYEKEE (reference sequence). Trimming cost V 6 bases and J 0 bases, with 6 bases left between them. The CDR3 length is 13 residues. The CDR3 loop reads CASMTANTGELFF. The CDR3 DNA reads TGTGCCAGCATGACAGCGAACACCGGGGAGCTGTTTTTT.

V and J are TRBV5-1 and TRBJ1-1; 8 nucleotides align to TRBD1. V shed 3 bases and J 4 bases; nucleotides not matched to a gene: 2. Per germline, CDR1 SGHRS and CDR2 YFSETQ. The CDR3 contains 13 residues. This chain's CDR3 is CASSWTGSTEAFF. The CDR3 nucleotides are TGCGCCAGCAGCTGGACAGGGAGCACTGAAGCTTTCTTT.

This chain uses TRBV7-2 with TRBJ2-7, with D maybe TRBD1 (5 bases). The CDR3 length is 14 residues. Germline V gives CDR1 SGHTA, CDR2 FQGNSA. V lost 0 bases, J lost 1 base, and 7 bases lay in between. CDR3 nucleotides: TGTGCCAGCAGCTTAGCAAGGACATCCTACGAGCAGTACTTC. The encoded protein is CASSLARTSYEQYF.

The genes are TRBV18 and TRBJ1-2; D is perhaps TRBD1 (5 bases). V lost 0 bases and J lost 3, with 17 bases in between. Germline values: CDR1 KGHSH, CDR2 LQKENI. This CDR3 region has 17 residues. The CDR3 coding sequence is TGTGCCAGCTCACCACCGATAAGGGGCAGGGTTGACTATGGCTACACCTTC. It translates to CASSPPIRGRVDYGYTF.

The rearrangement joins TRBV7-3 to TRBJ2-3, with 8 bases aligning to TRBD2. Per germline, CDR1 SGHTA and CDR2 FQGTGA. The CDR3 is 16 residues long. V gave up 2 bases and J gave up 4 bases; unmatched junction bases: 8. CDR3 in amino acids: CASSLGTGGRADTQYF. The CDR3, as DNA: TGTGCCAGCAGCTTAGGTACGGGAGGGCGCGCAGATACGCAGTATTTT.

The chain employs TRBV4-3 and TRBJ2-1; 10 bases line up with TRBD2. V was pared by 0 bases and J by 4 bases, with 12 bases of the junction left unmatched. Looked up from germline, CDR1 is LGHNA and CDR2 is YSLEER. The CDR3 has 19 amino acids. CDR3 sequence (DNA): TGCGCCAGCAGCCAAGATTATATGCGGGCTAGCGGGAGATACAATGAGCAGTTCTTC. Its protein is CASSQDYMRASGRYNEQFF.

The CDR3 DNA reads TGTGCCATCAGTGAGTCCGGGAAGGCGGGCCATGGCTACACCTTC. Translating gives CAISESGKAGHGYTF. This chain joins TRBV10-3 and TRBJ1-2; D unclear. The CDR3 runs to 15 residues. The V gene lost 0 bases and the J gene lost 6 bases, with 14 bases spanning the gap. From germline, CDR1 is ENHRY and CDR2 SYGVKD.

The chain combines TRBV27 with TRBJ1-3; tentative D call: TRBD1 (6 bases). Trimming took off 7 bases at V and 0 bases at J, with 16 bases between the two ends. This CDR3 has 16 residues. From germline, CDR1 is MNHEY and CDR2 SMNVEV (reference sequence). CDR3 nucleotide sequence: TGTGCCAGCATGGGGCCCCGGGGGGCCTCTGGAAACACCATATATTTT. It codes for CASMGPRGASGNTIYF.

The V and J genes are TRBV6-5 and TRBJ1-1, with D perhaps TRBD1 (6 bases). The CDR3 has 13 amino acids. Trimming took 5 bases from V and 8 from J, leaving 15 bases between them. CDR1 is MNHEY and CDR2 is SVGAGI in the germline V gene. CDR3 amino acids: CASSPRGAAEAFF. The CDR3 nucleotides are TGTGCCAGCAGTCCCCGGGGGGCGGCCGAAGCTTTCTTT.

This chain uses TRBV29-1 with TRBJ2-7; tentatively, D is TRBD1 (6 bases). From germline, CDR1 is SQVTM and CDR2 ANQGSEA. CDR3 length equals 11 residues. Trimming took 7 bases from V and 2 from J, leaving 9 bases between them. For the CDR3, the DNA is TGCAGCGCAGGACAGACCTACGAGCAGTACTTC. Its translation is CSAGQTYEQYF.

V is TRBV5-1 and J is TRBJ2-5; D gene uncertain. CDR1 and CDR2 (germline): SGHRS, YFSETQ. The CDR3 extends over 13 amino acids. Trimming removed 0 bases from V and 5 bases from J, with 8 bases in between. The CDR3 sequence: CASSLVPQETQYF. DNA for the CDR3: TGCGCCAGCAGCTTGGTTCCGCAGGAGACCCAGTACTTC. The entire variable domain, with the rest obtained from reference TRBV5-1 and TRBJ2-5, is as follows: KAGVTQTPRYLIKTRGQQVTLSCSPISGHRSVSWYQQTPGQGLQFLFEYFSETQRNKGNFPGRFSGRQFSNSRSEMNVSTLELGDSALYLCASSLVPQETQYFGPGTRLLVL.

The chain joins TRBV5-1 to TRBJ2-7; unclear D gene. V lost 1 base, J lost 4 bases, and 9 bases lay in between. The length of the CDR3 is 13 residues. Germline loops: CDR1 SGHRS, CDR2 YFSETQ. The CDR3, as DNA: TGCGCCAGCAGCTTGCGGCAGGCTTACGAGCAGTACTTC. It is translated as CASSLRQAYEQYF.

This chain joins TRBV30 and TRBJ2-3; D is perhaps TRBD2 (5 bases). From germline, CDR1 is GTSNPN and CDR2 SVGIG (reference sequence). The CDR3 sequence is 14 residues long. Trimming left V 3 bases short and J 3 bases short, with 13 bases between. The CDR3 here is CAWSIAYRTDTQYF. As DNA, the CDR3 is TGTGCCTGGAGCATAGCGTATCGGACAGATACGCAGTATTTT.

This clone came up a few times. The chain combines TRBV5-1 with TRBJ2-3; 9 nucleotides agree with TRBD2. The CDR3 covers 16 residues. Germline V lookup: CDR1 SGHRS, CDR2 YFSETQ. The V segment lost 5 bases and the J segment 1 base; nucleotides outside the gene matches: 8. The CDR3 DNA reads TGCGCCAGCAGACCGACTAGCGGACCTCGCACAGATACGCAGTATTTT. Its translation: CASRPTSGPRTDTQYF.

The chain employs TRBV5-1 and TRBJ2-1, with D uncertain. V lost 3 bases and J lost 5, with 6 bases in between. The CDR3 spans 12 residues. Germline CDR1 reads SGHRS; CDR2 reads YFSETQ. The CDR3 DNA sequence: TGCGCCAGCAGCTCTAACCACAATGAGCAGTTCTTC. It codes for CASSSNHNEQFF. The entire variable domain, with the rest obtained from reference TRBV5-1 and TRBJ2-1, is as follows: KAGVTQTPRYLIKTRGQQVTLSCSPISGHRSVSWYQQTPGQGLQFLFEYFSETQRNKGNFPGRFSGRQFSNSRSEMNVSTLELGDSALYLCASSSNHNEQFFGPGTRLTVL.

J is TRBJ1-2 and V is TRBV7-9; 7 positions agree with TRBD1. This CDR3 comprises 14 residues. CDR1 and CDR2 from the germline V gene are SEHNR and FQNEAQ (reference sequence). V trimming: 5 bases; J trimming: 1 base; junction bases outside the gene matches: 4. CDR3 protein: CASSLGQNNYGYTF. The CDR3 bases are TGTGCCAGCAGCCTGGGACAGAATAACTATGGCTACACCTTC.

This chain connects TRBV15 to TRBJ1-1; D gene uncertain. V lost 0 bases and J 5 bases, leaving 10 bases between the germline ends. The CDR3 has 14 residues. Looked up from germline, CDR1 is LNHNV and CDR2 is YYDKDF (reference sequence). This CDR3 reads CATSRDRGWTEAFF. CDR3 coding DNA: TGTGCCACCAGCAGAGATCGCGGGTGGACTGAAGCTTTCTTT. The full variable domain, completed using reference TRBV15 and TRBJ1-1, is DAMVIQNPRYQVTQFGKPVTLSCSQTLNHNVMYWYQQKSSQAPKLLFHYYDKDFNNEADTPDNFQSRRPNTSFCFLDIRSPGLGDTAMYLCATSRDRGWTEAFFGQGTRLTVV.

The gene calls are TRBV7-2 and TRBJ2-3, with D possibly TRBD2 on 5 matching bases. V was clipped by 5 bases and J by 2 bases, with 11 bases between them. Germline assignment: CDR1 SGHTA and CDR2 FQGNSA. The CDR3 is 14 residues long. The CDR3 region is CASSLRANTDTQYF. CDR3 bases: TGTGCCAGCAGCCTGCGGGCCAACACAGATACGCAGTATTTT.

The rearrangement uses TRBV5-5 and TRBJ2-7; 10 bases align to TRBD1. With V trimmed by 4 bases and J by 5 bases, 9 bases remained unmatched. The CDR3 length is 15 residues. Germline V CDR1 and CDR2: SGHKS, YYEKEE (reference sequence). CDR3 loop: CASSPLPGQGHEQYF. CDR3 nucleotide sequence: TGTGCCAGCAGCCCACTCCCGGGACAGGGGCACGAGCAGTACTTC. Using reference TRBV5-5 and TRBJ2-7 for the parts outside the CDR3, the full variable domain is DAGVTQSPTHLIKTRGQQVTLRCSPISGHKSVSWYQQVLGQGPQFIFQYYEKEERGRGNFPDRFSARQFPNYSSELNVNALLLGDSALYLCASSPLPGQGHEQYFGPGTRLTVT.

The chain links TRBV6-5 to TRBJ1-2; 7 nucleotides line up with TRBD1. This CDR3 has 15 amino acids. The germline gives CDR1 MNHEY, CDR2 SVGAGI. The junction had 11 bases not matched to a gene; V was cut back by 8 bases and J by 2 bases. The CDR3 DNA reads TGTGCCAGCCTTCTATCGCAGGGGGTAAACTATGGCTACACCTTC. Its protein is CASLLSQGVNYGYTF.

Turning to this clone: An end of the junction differs from the germline gene, which may be a read error. This chain's CDR3 is CASSRTGTVETQYF. In DNA, the CDR3 is TGTGCTAGCAGCCGGACAGGGACGGTGGAGACCCAGTACTTC. The chain couples TRBV7-7 to TRBJ2-5, with TRBD1 identical over 8 bases. Germline CDR1 reads SSHAT; CDR2 reads FNYEAQ (reference sequence). The CDR3 is 14 residues long.

J is TRBJ1-1 and V is TRBV7-8, with D unclear. The CDR3 has 15 amino acids. Trimming stripped 3 bases from V and 7 bases from J, with 18 bases between. CDR1 and CDR2 (germline): SGHVS, FQNEAQ. CDR3 bases: TGTGCCAGCAGCTTGCGGCGGGGAGGTGACCGTGAAGCTTTCTTT. Its translation is CASSLRRGGDREAFF.

This chain links TRBV18 with TRBJ2-5, with 8 nucleotides matching TRBD2. J lost 4 bases, V lost 3 bases, and 1 base had no gene match. The germline V gene has CDR1 KGHSH and CDR2 LQKENI. This CDR3 spans 13 amino acids. The CDR3, as DNA: TGTGCCAGCTCACCGGCGGGAGGAGAGACCCAGTACTTC. This gives the protein CASSPAGGETQYF.

The chain joins TRBV6-5 to TRBJ1-4; D is perhaps TRBD1 (6 bases). V was pared by 0 bases and J by 5 bases, with 10 bases between. There are 15 residues in the CDR3. CDR1 is MNHEY, CDR2 SVGAGI, per germline. The CDR3 reads CASSYSRGANEKLFF. The CDR3 DNA is TGTGCCAGCAGTTACTCCAGGGGAGCGAATGAAAAACTGTTTTTT.

The genes are TRBV27 and TRBJ1-2, with TRBD1 as a possible D gene (5 bases). CDR3 size: 13 residues. CDR1 and CDR2 from the germline V gene are MNHEY and SMNVEV (reference sequence). The V and J ends lost 2 bases and 4 bases respectively, with 8 bases between them. CDR3 sequence reads: CASSLVGAYGYTF. The CDR3 DNA is TGTGCCAGCAGTTTAGTAGGGGCCTATGGCTACACCTTC.

The chain joins TRBV11-2 to TRBJ1-3; D gene uncertain. Germline V gives CDR1 SGHAT, CDR2 FQNNGV. Trimming removed 3 bases at V and 0 bases at J, with 9 bases between. There are 15 residues in the CDR3. The DNA for the CDR3 is TGTGCCAGCAGCTTGGCAACCAGCTCTGGAAACACCATATATTTT. It codes for CASSLATSSGNTIYF.

The rearrangement uses TRBV27 and TRBJ1-5; 9 nucleotides line up with TRBD1. V trimming: 5 bases; J trimming: 2 bases; junction bases outside the gene matches: 4. Germline V gene data show CDR1 as MNHEY and CDR2 as SMNVEV (reference sequence). CDR3 length: 15 amino acids. The chain's CDR3 is CASSKDRGGNQPQHF. Written as DNA, the CDR3 is TGTGCCAGCAGTAAGGACAGGGGTGGCAATCAGCCCCAGCATTTT.

The V and J genes are TRBV3-1 (or the pseudogene TRBV3-2) and TRBJ2-7, with 9 positions matching TRBD1. This CDR3 has 16 amino acids. From germline, CDR1 is LGHDT and CDR2 YNNKEL (reference sequence). Trimming cost V 0 bases and J 7 bases; bases outside gene matches: 10. DNA of the CDR3: TGTGCCAGCAGCCAAGACTCGGGGACAGGGAGCCGAGAGCAGTACTTC. It specifies CASSQDSGTGSREQYF.

The chain uses TRBV6-5 and TRBJ2-7; possibly TRBD1 for D (5 bases). The ends were cut back, 2 bases at V and 5 bases at J, with 13 bases in the middle. CDR1 is MNHEY and CDR2 is SVGAGI in the germline V gene. The CDR3 has 14 residues. The CDR3 region has the DNA TGTGCCAGCAGTTACATGGTGGGGCGCCACGAGCAGTACTTC. Translated, it gives CASSYMVGRHEQYF.

The chain is built from TRBV7-2 and TRBJ2-1; a weak D match, TRBD2 (6 bases). The ends were cut back, 6 bases at V and 3 bases at J, with 12 bases in the middle. Germline CDR1 and CDR2: SGHTA and FQGNSA. The CDR3 totals 14 residues. The CDR3 reads CASRPTSDYNEQFF. For the CDR3, the DNA is TGTGCCAGCAGGCCGACTAGTGACTACAATGAGCAGTTCTTC.